This TCR beta chain was captured in a study of blood T cell repertoires in COVID-19. Study summary: The samples span acute and convalescent COVID-19 from the United States, Italy and Spain.

The CDR3 runs 15 residues. Germline CDR1 LNHDA, CDR2 SQIVND (reference sequence). Trimming cost V 4 bases and J 4 bases, with 16 bases left between them. In the study's own analysis: Estimation of nucleated cell counts relied on the amplification of reference gene primers. Sequencing was performed with immunoSEQ multiplex PCR; in TCRdb, only in-frame clones are kept and a portion is missing. V and J calls and clone size are those listed in that table; D and trimming were worked out from the DNA. The repertoire holds a few hundred thousand clones, with roughly 90% as singletons. Seattle's enrolled individuals joined amid active infection and were then monitored longitudinally.

The sequence derives from a woman aged 55-75 years with COVID-19, enrolled during active disease. The sequenced sample consisted of peripheral blood. The V gene is TRBV19, the J gene TRBJ1-2; D not certain. The CDR3 DNA sequence: TGTGCCAGTAGTACATTAGAAAATGCTCTCTATGGCTACACCTTC. It codes for CASSTLENALYGYTF.